The 2 T cell receptor beta chains given below trace back to one sample, sequenced in a study of shared clonotypes between healthy human individuals. Assay used: immunoSEQ multiplex PCR; TCRdb lists only in-frame clones, some missing. Among about 710,000 clones listed, approximately 73% were seen once. Material for sequencing was memory CD4+ T cells sorted from blood. Subset indicated: CD45RA-negative fraction. The source is a woman aged 30 to 39 in good health.

This chain connects TRBV2 to TRBJ2-2, with 14 positions matching TRBD2. The CDR3 loop spans 15 amino acids. V lost 4 bases, J lost 7 bases, and 2 bases stayed unmatched. The germline CDR1 and CDR2 sequences are SNHLY and FYNNEI. CDR3: CASSGTSGRIGELFF. CDR3 sequence (DNA): TGTGCCAGCAGTGGGACTAGCGGGAGGATCGGGGAGCTGTTTTTT.

The rearrangement joins TRBV7-8 to TRBJ2-5; D may be TRBD1 (5 bases). The CDR3 has 13 amino acids. Germline V gives CDR1 SGHVS, CDR2 FQNEAQ. Trimming took 5 bases from V and 4 from J, leaving 11 bases between them. This CDR3 reads CASSTQQGETQYF. The CDR3 coding sequence is TGTGCCAGCAGCACCCAGCAGGGAGAGACCCAGTACTTC. The complete variable domain, with remaining parts taken from reference TRBV7-8 and TRBJ2-5, reads GAGVSQSPRYKVAKRGQDVALRCDPISGHVSLFWYQQALGQGPEFLTYFQNEAQLDKSGLPSDRFFAERPEGSVSTLKIQRTQQEDSAVYLCASSTQQGETQYFGPGTRLLVL.